The present T cell receptor (beta chain) was sequenced within a study of T cell repertoires in cytomegalovirus infection. About the research overall: Carrying CMV and the relevant HLA type showed in public TCR beta signatures. General observations from the study: Adding up the frequency of public TCR beta families identified people who carried CMV plus the relevant HLA. The ex vivo response was dominated by HLA-C-restricted CMV-specific TCR beta clonotypes.

MiXCR, run by TCRdb on the reads, gives a single entry per CDR3 protein. The repertoire includes roughly 720,000 distinct CDR3 sequences, 35% of them detected once, and 2.5% to 3.5% sits in the top ten. This clonotype was observed a handful of times. The antigen is unknown. Germline V gives CDR1 SNHLY, CDR2 FYNNEI. V was clipped by 8 bases and J by 4 bases; unmatched bases: 13. There are 15 residues in the CDR3. The receptor comes from a human donor in good health (CMV status not recorded). Some clones in this sample may be carry-over from other donors' samples. Sequenced material: PBMCs. The chain joins TRBV2 to TRBJ1-2; TRBD1 matches 7 bases. DNA for the CDR3: TGTGCCAGCGGGGGACAGCCACAGTGGGCCTATGGCTACACCTTC. Amino acid sequence: CASGGQPQWAYGYTF. Supplemented by reference TRBV2 and TRBJ1-2, the full variable domain reads EPEVTQTPSHQVTQMGQEVILRCVPISNHLYFYWYRQILGQKVEFLVSFYNNEISEKSEIFDDQFSVERPDGSNFTLKIRSTKLEDSAMYFCASGGQPQWAYGYTFGSGTRLTVV.